This entry features one T cell receptor beta chain sequence. Its antigen is unknown. Amplification of TCR beta CDR3 regions used RNA as the template. A set of HTBI primers served as the primers for a first-round RT-PCR of the TCR CDR3. TCRdb re-analysed the multiplex PCR reads in MiXCR, keeping a single row per CDR3 protein. This table has 500,000 to 650,000 distinct CDR3 sequences, over 35% appearing once. In germline, CDR1 is KGHSH, CDR2 LQKENI. The CDR3 is 15 residues long. Trimming shortened V by 2 bases and J by 5 bases, and 16 bases separated the two germline ends. The data originate from a study of T cells in Graves' hyperthyroidism and ophthalmopathy. Overall study findings and caveats: Among thyroid clonotypes expanded above 0.001, most also appeared in blood. Model output signaled ophthalmopathy a median roughly 6 months ahead of onset.

The study excluded patients with uncontrolled infection, other autoimmune disease, pregnancy or lactation. Diagnosis rested on symptoms, serum thyroxine and TRAb, thyroid ultrasound, and orbital computed tomography. The rearrangement uses TRBV18 and TRBJ2-7; perhaps D is TRBD1 or TRBD2 (5 bases each). This receptor was taken from an adult woman with Graves' disease, either hyperthyroidism or ophthalmopathy (not recorded which). Sequences were obtained from peripheral blood or thyroid tissue (not recorded which). The CDR3 here is CASSPSPGTVNEQYF. CDR3 DNA sequence: TGTGCCAGCTCACCATCCCCCGGGACCGTCAACGAGCAGTACTTC.